This T cell receptor beta chain is from a study of T cells after yellow fever vaccination (dated by TCRdb to the late 2010s). Describing the broader study: The SMART-Seq v4 Ultra Low Input RNA kit was used to prepare libraries from fractions with low cell numbers. Blood was drawn at multiple timepoints before and after primary and secondary immunization, with bulk PBMC replicates and cell subsets isolated. To track T-cell clones before and after primary and booster YFV17D yellow fever vaccination, bulk TCR alpha and beta repertoires were sequenced longitudinally. Two healthy male donors, one aged 18 to 30 and one aged 30 to 40 years, made up the cohort. Results the study describes overall, beyond this receptor: A small share of clonotypes occurred in both CD4 and CD8 compartments, likely arising from convergent recombination. Computational filtering was required because FACS-sorted repertoires could contain abundant contaminating clonotypes from the bulk population. The study included only two donors, which limits how far the findings can be generalized. The secondary T-cell response was found to be weaker but faster than the primary response, with a peak reached on day 5 rather than on day 15. After the booster, most clones that had expanded after primary vaccination were detected again (roughly 96% of CD4 and 88% of CD8), suggesting broad maintenance of memory.

This clonotype came up a few times. Its target antigen remains unknown. One base away there is no much larger clone; base qualities are not given. In light of the paper, this sample's treatment or condition label describes: live attenuated yellow fever vaccine strain. Two biological replicates of bulk PBMCs were collected at each blood-draw timepoint. PBMCs were isolated from peripheral blood using a standard Ficoll-Paque protocol. TriZol was used to extract RNA from bulk PBMCs, CD4 and CD8 fractions, and dextramer-positive and dextramer-negative fractions. Compared with germline, V lacks 7 bases and J lacks 2 bases; bases without a gene match: 9. Counted from cysteine to phenylalanine, this CDR3 has 16 amino acids. The DNA shown is the 48-base CDR3, in frame from base 1. In the germline V gene, CDR1 corresponds to SGHAT and CDR2 to FQNNGV. TCR cDNA was synthesized by 5'RACE template switching, through which a universal primer site and unique molecular identifiers were introduced. cDNA synthesis was primed from both the TCR alpha and TCR beta constant segments. Libraries were amplified in two PCR steps, with sample barcodes and sequencing adapters added in the second step. Sequencing of libraries was performed on Illumina HiSeq 2500 (2x100 bp) or NovaSeq (2x150 bp). As for the original processing: Demultiplexing of reads and collapsing into UMI consensus sequences were performed with MIGEC, and V(D)J alignment was carried out with MiXCR. Clonotypes responding to the vaccine were identified with edgeR on replicate PBMC samples, with the criteria of FDR below 0.01 and a log2 fold change above 5 up to day 15. Bulk clonotypes were assigned CD4 or CD8 identity according to which sequenced CD4 or CD8 repertoire held them at higher abundance. The raw public reads went through TCRdb reprocessing: fastp at Q25, MiXCR clone calling, in-frame beta chains kept. A single entry per CDR3 protein holds the most common genes and DNA from its merged rows. These V and J calls originate from TCRdb's pipeline instead of the authors' own analysis. The table for this sample lists 450,000 to 550,000 distinct CDR3 sequences; less than 25% of them were counted only once. Of the sample, roughly a sixth falls within the top ten clones.

The sequence links TRBV11-2 to TRBJ2-2; 8 central nucleotides agree with TRBD2. The clonotype was recovered from a man between 18 and 29 years old who received the YFV17D yellow fever vaccine. The sequenced sample was PBMCs, obtained less than 25 days after the first yellow fever vaccination. CDR3 region: CASTRLTSGNTGELFF. The DNA reads as follows: TGTGCCAGCACCCGACTCACTAGCGGTAACACCGGGGAGCTGTTTTTT.